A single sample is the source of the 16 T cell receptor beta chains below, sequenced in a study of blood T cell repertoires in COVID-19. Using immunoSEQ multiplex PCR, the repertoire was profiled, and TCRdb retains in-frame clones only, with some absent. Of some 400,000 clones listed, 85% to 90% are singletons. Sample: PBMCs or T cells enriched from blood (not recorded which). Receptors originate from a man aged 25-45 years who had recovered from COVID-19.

CDR3 residues: CASSPSGDSGNTIYF. The CDR3 region has the DNA TGTGCCAGCTCACCAAGCGGCGACTCTGGAAACACCATATATTTT. The J gene is TRBJ1-3, the V gene TRBV18, with D unresolved. CDR3 length: 15 amino acids. The V end lost 2 bases, the J end lost 0 bases, and 8 bases lay between the germline ends. CDR1 KGHSH and CDR2 LQKENI come from the germline V gene.

Here the CDR3 reads CASSMPLGQGGNEQYF. CDR3 nucleotide sequence: TGTGCCAGTAGTATGCCGCTAGGGCAGGGTGGAAACGAGCAGTACTTC. The rearrangement joins TRBV19 to TRBJ2-7; maybe TRBD1 (5 bases). Trimming left V 3 bases short and J 5 bases short, with 20 bases between. Germline V lookup: CDR1 LNHDA, CDR2 SQIVND (reference sequence). The CDR3 spans 16 residues.

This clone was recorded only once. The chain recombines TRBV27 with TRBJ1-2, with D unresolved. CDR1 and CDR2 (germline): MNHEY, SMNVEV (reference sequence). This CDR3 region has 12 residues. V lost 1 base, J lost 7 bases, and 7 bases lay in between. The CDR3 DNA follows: TGTGCCAGCAGTTTATACGGGGTTGGCTACACCTTC. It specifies CASSLYGVGYTF.

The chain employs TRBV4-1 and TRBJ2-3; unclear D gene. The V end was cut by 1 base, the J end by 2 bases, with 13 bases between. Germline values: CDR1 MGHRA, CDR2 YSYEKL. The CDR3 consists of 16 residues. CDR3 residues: CASSQVTLGFTDTQYF. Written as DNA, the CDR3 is TGCGCCAGCAGCCAAGTGACTTTAGGATTCACAGATACGCAGTATTTT.

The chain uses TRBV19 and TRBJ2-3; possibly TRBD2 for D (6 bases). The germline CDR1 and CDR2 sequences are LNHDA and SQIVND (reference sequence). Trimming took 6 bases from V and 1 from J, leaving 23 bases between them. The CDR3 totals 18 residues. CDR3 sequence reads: CASSPRRSSGARTDTQYF. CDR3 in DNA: TGTGCCAGTAGCCCCCGGCGGAGTAGCGGAGCCCGCACAGATACGCAGTATTTT.

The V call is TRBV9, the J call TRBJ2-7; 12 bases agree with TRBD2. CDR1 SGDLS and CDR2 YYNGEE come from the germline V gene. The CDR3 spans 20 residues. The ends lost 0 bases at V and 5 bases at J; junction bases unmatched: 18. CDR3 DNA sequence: TGTGCCAGCAGCGTAGGCCTAGCGGGAGGGGCCAAAGGGATTTCCGACGAGCAGTACTTC. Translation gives CASSVGLAGGAKGISDEQYF.

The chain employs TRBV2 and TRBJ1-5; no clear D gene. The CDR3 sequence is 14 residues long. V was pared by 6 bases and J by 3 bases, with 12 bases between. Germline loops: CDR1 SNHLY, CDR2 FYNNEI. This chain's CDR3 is CASRGQTPNQPQHF. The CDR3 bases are TGTGCCAGCAGGGGCCAGACCCCCAATCAGCCCCAGCATTTT.

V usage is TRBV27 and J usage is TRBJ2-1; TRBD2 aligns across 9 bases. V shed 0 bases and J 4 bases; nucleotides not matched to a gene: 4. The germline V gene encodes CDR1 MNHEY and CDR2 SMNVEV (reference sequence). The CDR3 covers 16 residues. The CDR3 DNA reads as TGTGCCAGCAGTTTATCGATGACTAGCGGTTACAATGAGCAGTTCTTC. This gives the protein CASSLSMTSGYNEQFF.

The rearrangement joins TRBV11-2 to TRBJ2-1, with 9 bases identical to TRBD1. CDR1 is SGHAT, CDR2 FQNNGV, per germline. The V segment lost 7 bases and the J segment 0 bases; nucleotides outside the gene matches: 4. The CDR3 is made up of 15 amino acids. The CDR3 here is CASTPGQGSYNEQFF. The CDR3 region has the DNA TGTGCCAGCACCCCGGGACAGGGCTCCTACAATGAGCAGTTCTTC. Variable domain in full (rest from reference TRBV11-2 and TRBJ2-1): EAGVAQSPRYKIIEKRQSVAFWCNPISGHATLYWYQQILGQGPKLLIQFQNNGVVDDSQLPKDRFSAERLKGVDSTLKIQPAKLEDSAVYLCASTPGQGSYNEQFFGPGTRLTVL.

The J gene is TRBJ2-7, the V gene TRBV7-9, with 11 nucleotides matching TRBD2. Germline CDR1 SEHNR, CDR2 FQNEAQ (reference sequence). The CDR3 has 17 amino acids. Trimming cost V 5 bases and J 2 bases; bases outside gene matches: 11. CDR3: CASSPSILAGVAYEQYF. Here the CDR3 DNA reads TGTGCCAGCAGCCCTTCAATACTAGCGGGAGTGGCCTACGAGCAGTACTTC.

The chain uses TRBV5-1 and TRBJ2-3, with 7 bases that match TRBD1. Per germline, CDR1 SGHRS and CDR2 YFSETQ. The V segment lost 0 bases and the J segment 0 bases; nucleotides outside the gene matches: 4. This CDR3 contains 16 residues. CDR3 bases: TGCGCCAGCAGCTTGGTAGGGACAGCTAGCACAGATACGCAGTATTTT. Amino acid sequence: CASSLVGTASTDTQYF.

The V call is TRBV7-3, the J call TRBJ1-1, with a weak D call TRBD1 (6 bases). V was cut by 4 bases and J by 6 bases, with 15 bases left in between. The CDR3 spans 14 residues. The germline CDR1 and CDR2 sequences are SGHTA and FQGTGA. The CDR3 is CASSSQGRGAEAFF. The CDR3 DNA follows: TGTGCCAGCAGCTCACAGGGTCGAGGGGCTGAAGCTTTCTTT.

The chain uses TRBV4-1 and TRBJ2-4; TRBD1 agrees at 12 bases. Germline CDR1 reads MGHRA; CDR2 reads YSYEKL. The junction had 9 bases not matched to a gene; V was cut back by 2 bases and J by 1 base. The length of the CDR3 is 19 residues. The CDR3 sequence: CASSQSSGQGAVAKNIQYF. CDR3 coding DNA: TGCGCCAGCAGCCAATCATCGGGACAGGGGGCTGTGGCCAAAAACATTCAGTACTTC.

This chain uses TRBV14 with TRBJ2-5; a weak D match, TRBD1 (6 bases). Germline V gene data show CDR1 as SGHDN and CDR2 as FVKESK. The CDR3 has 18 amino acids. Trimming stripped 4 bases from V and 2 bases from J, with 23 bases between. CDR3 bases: TGTGCCAGCAGCCTCCATAGGTCACAGGGAACGATACAAGAGACCCAGTACTTC. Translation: CASSLHRSQGTIQETQYF.

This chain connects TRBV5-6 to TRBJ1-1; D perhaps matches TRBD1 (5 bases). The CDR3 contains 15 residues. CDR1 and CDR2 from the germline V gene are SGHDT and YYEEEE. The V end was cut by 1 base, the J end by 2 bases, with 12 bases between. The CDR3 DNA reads TGTGCCAGCAGCTTGAAGGTGGGGGGAAACACTGAAGCTTTCTTT. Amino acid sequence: CASSLKVGGNTEAFF.

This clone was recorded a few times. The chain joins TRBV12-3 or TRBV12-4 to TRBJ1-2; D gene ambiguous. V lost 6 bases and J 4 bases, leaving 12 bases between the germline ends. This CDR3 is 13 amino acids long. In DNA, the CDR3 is TGTGCCAGCAGCACTAGGACGGGCTATGGCTACACCTTC. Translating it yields CASSTRTGYGYTF.